The 20 T cell receptor beta chains reported below all come from one sample, sequenced in a study of cytomegalovirus exposure and HLA in healthy donors. PCR amplification relied on 60 Vbeta primers (plus 13 Jbeta primers). Repertoires were generated with immunoSEQ multiplex PCR, while TCRdb's copy carries only in-frame clones and drops some. Seen here are around 120,000 clones, 65% to 90% observed once, and the top ten hold roughly 3.9%. The sample comprised PBMCs. The source of these receptors is a woman in her 30s in good health and CMV-seronegative.

The chain combines TRBV25-1 with TRBJ2-5, with TRBD2 as a possible D gene (6 bases). V was clipped by 4 bases and J by 9 bases, with 12 bases between them. Germline V gene lookup returns CDR1 MGHDK and CDR2 SYGVNS. This CDR3 comprises 12 residues. CDR3 sequence: CASSAPSGAQYF. The CDR3 DNA reads TGTGCCAGCAGTGCACCATCGGGGGCCCAGTACTTC.

This chain links TRBV7-8 with TRBJ2-7; 10 bases agree with TRBD1. CDR1 is SGHVS and CDR2 is FQNEAQ in the germline V gene. The V and J ends lost 5 bases and 2 bases, in that order; junction bases with no gene match: 6. There are 15 residues in the CDR3. DNA for the CDR3: TGTGCCAGCAGCAAAGACAGGGGGCGCACCTACGAGCAGTACTTC. Its translation is CASSKDRGRTYEQYF. Filled out from reference TRBV7-8 and TRBJ2-7, the complete variable domain reads GAGVSQSPRYKVAKRGQDVALRCDPISGHVSLFWYQQALGQGPEFLTYFQNEAQLDKSGLPSDRFFAERPEGSVSTLKIQRTQQEDSAVYLCASSKDRGRTYEQYFGPGTRLTVT.

This clone was found a few times. V and J are TRBV6-1 and TRBJ2-2; the D gene is possibly TRBD2 (6 bases). Germline CDR1 MNHNS, CDR2 SASEGT. Trimming pared 1 base from V and 3 bases from J, leaving 6 bases between. CDR3 length equals 14 residues. The CDR3, as DNA: TGTGCCAGCAGTGAAGGACTAGACACCGGGGAGCTGTTTTTT. Translation: CASSEGLDTGELFF.

The sample holds one count of this clone. V usage is TRBV11-2 and J usage is TRBJ2-7; D possibly corresponds to TRBD2 (5 bases). Germline values: CDR1 SGHAT, CDR2 FQNNGV. V was cut by 6 bases and J by 4 bases, with 10 bases left in between. This CDR3 spans 12 amino acids. The DNA of the CDR3 is TGTGCCAGCAGTTGGACTTATTACGAGCAGTACTTC. Translation: CASSWTYYEQYF.

This clone was seen only once. The chain combines TRBV7-8 with TRBJ2-6, with D possibly TRBD2 on 6 matching bases. V was pared by 1 base and J by 2 bases, with 12 bases between. Germline V CDR1 and CDR2: SGHVS, FQNEAQ. This CDR3 contains 17 residues. CDR3 amino acids: CASSLGTWGAGANVLTF. CDR3 nucleotide sequence: TGTGCCAGCAGCTTAGGAACATGGGGGGCTGGGGCCAACGTCCTGACTTTC.

V and J are TRBV5-8 and TRBJ1-2; a weak D match, TRBD1 (5 bases). Trimming pared 0 bases from V and 2 bases from J, leaving 17 bases between. CDR3 length: 17 amino acids. Germline V gives CDR1 SGHTS, CDR2 YDEGEE. The CDR3 DNA is TGTGCCAGCAGCTTGGAGGGGACGGCGGGAGTAAACTATGGCTACACCTTC. This gives the protein CASSLEGTAGVNYGYTF.

The gene calls are TRBV27 and TRBJ1-2, with 10 bases matching TRBD1. CDR3 length: 15 amino acids. Unmatched junction bases numbered 9, after V lost 5 bases and J lost 6 bases. Per the germline V gene, CDR1 is MNHEY and CDR2 is SMNVEV (reference sequence). CDR3: CASSPRTGGLDGYTF. The CDR3 region has the DNA TGTGCCAGCAGTCCCCGGACAGGGGGATTGGATGGCTACACCTTC.

V gene TRBV5-1 combines with J gene TRBJ1-4; 9 nucleotides match TRBD1. J gave up 8 bases and V 4 bases, and 9 bases lay outside the gene matches. Germline CDR1 reads SGHRS; CDR2 reads YFSETQ. There are 15 residues in the CDR3. CDR3 in amino acids: CASSPGTGTYEKLFF. The CDR3, as DNA: TGCGCCAGCAGCCCGGGGACAGGGACTTACGAAAAACTGTTTTTT.

This sequence joins TRBV27 and TRBJ2-1; a weak D match, TRBD1 (5 bases). The CDR3 consists of 15 residues. CDR1 and CDR2 (germline): MNHEY, SMNVEV (reference sequence). The V end was cut by 3 bases, the J end by 3 bases, with 12 bases between. DNA for the CDR3: TGTGCCAGCAGTTTGAAGGGGTTCGGCTACAATGAGCAGTTCTTC. Its translation: CASSLKGFGYNEQFF.

The chain employs TRBV4-1 and TRBJ2-7, with D unresolved. Trimming stripped 0 bases from V and 5 bases from J, with 5 bases between. This CDR3 is built from 12 residues. Germline V lookup: CDR1 MGHRA, CDR2 YSYEKL. CDR3 residues: CASSQDRDEQYF. DNA for the CDR3: TGCGCCAGCAGCCAAGATCGCGACGAGCAGTACTTC.

This chain uses TRBV2 with TRBJ2-7, with 13 bases fitting TRBD2. V lost 4 bases to trimming and J lost 4 bases; unmatched junction nucleotides: 1. Per the germline V gene, CDR1 is SNHLY and CDR2 is FYNNEI. The CDR3 covers 14 residues. Written as DNA, the CDR3 is TGTGCCAGCAGTGGGACTAGCGGGAGATACGAGCAGTACTTC. Its protein product is CASSGTSGRYEQYF. Drawing the rest from reference TRBV2 and TRBJ2-7, the complete variable domain is EPEVTQTPSHQVTQMGQEVILRCVPISNHLYFYWYRQILGQKVEFLVSFYNNEISEKSEIFDDQFSVERPDGSNFTLKIRSTKLEDSAMYFCASSGTSGRYEQYFGPGTRLTVT.

The genes are TRBV19 and TRBJ1-1; 7 bases align to TRBD1. The CDR3 length is 14 residues. The germline CDR1 and CDR2 sequences are LNHDA and SQIVND (reference sequence). Trimming removed 6 bases from V and 5 bases from J; junction bases left unmatched: 9. The CDR3 here is CASRPTGSGTEAFF. For the CDR3, the DNA is TGTGCCAGTAGACCGACAGGGAGTGGAACTGAAGCTTTCTTT.

This clone showed up just a few times. The sample contains more than one DNA sequence encoding this CDR3. The V and J genes are TRBV27 and TRBJ2-7; 11 bases map to TRBD1. The CDR3 contains 14 residues. The V segment lost 6 bases and the J segment 4 bases; nucleotides outside the gene matches: 5. Germline-derived CDR1 and CDR2 are MNHEY and SMNVEV (reference sequence). The CDR3, as DNA: TGTGCCAGCAGCTCCGGGACAGGGGGTTACGAGCAGTACTTC. Its protein is CASSSGTGGYEQYF.

The gene calls are TRBV15 and TRBJ2-1; the match to TRBD2 covers 12 bases. The CDR3 has 19 amino acids. Germline CDR1 and CDR2: LNHNV and YYDKDF (reference sequence). V trimming: 4 bases; J trimming: 0 bases; junction bases outside the gene matches: 10. Here the CDR3 DNA reads TGTGCCACCAGCACTCTGGGACTAGCGGGTCTAAGCTCCTACAATGAGCAGTTCTTC. It translates to CATSTLGLAGLSSYNEQFF.

This clone was found a few times. This chain uses TRBV5-4 with TRBJ2-2; D is uncertain. Germline V gives CDR1 SGHNT, CDR2 YYREEE (reference sequence). The CDR3 covers 14 residues. V lost 0 bases to trimming and J lost 4 bases, with 7 bases between them. CDR3 amino acids: CASSLDFATGELFF. CDR3 bases: TGTGCCAGCAGCTTGGACTTCGCCACCGGGGAGCTGTTTTTT.

With respect to this clone: Sequence at one end of the junction differs from germline and may be a read error. The CDR3 DNA follows: TGTTCCAGCAGCTTATTAGCCCTCGGGAGCTCCTACGAGCAGTACTTC. This encodes CSSSLLALGSSYEQYF. This chain connects TRBV7-9 to TRBJ2-7; D may be TRBD2 (6 bases). The germline V gene encodes CDR1 SEHNR and CDR2 FQNEAQ (reference sequence). This CDR3 comprises 16 residues.

The genes are TRBV27 and TRBJ1-1; 8 nucleotides line up with TRBD1. The junction had 6 bases not matched to a gene; V was cut back by 6 bases and J by 9 bases. The CDR3 totals 12 residues. The germline V gene has CDR1 MNHEY and CDR2 SMNVEV (reference sequence). CDR3 DNA sequence: TGTGCCAGCAGCGGACAGGGTTCTAAAGCTTTCTTT. This encodes CASSGQGSKAFF.

This sequence joins TRBV11-2 and TRBJ1-3; no clear D. The V and J ends lost 1 base and 4 bases respectively, with 5 bases between them. The CDR3 runs to 13 residues. The germline V gene has CDR1 SGHAT and CDR2 FQNNGV. DNA of the CDR3: TGTGCCAGCAGCTTAGTGGAGGGAAACACCATATATTTT. Encoded protein: CASSLVEGNTIYF.

The rearrangement uses TRBV9 and TRBJ2-3; 8 bases are shared with TRBD2. The CDR3 is made up of 19 amino acids. The germline gives CDR1 SGDLS, CDR2 YYNGEE. The V and J ends lost 0 bases and 1 base, in that order; junction bases with no gene match: 13. The CDR3 DNA reads as TGTGCCAGCAGCGTAGAATTCAGCGGGAGAGGGTGGGGCACAGATACGCAGTATTTT. Its protein product is CASSVEFSGRGWGTDTQYF.

This clone appeared a few times. J is TRBJ2-5 and V is TRBV18, with 9 bases fitting TRBD2. Germline V gene sequence: CDR1 KGHSH, CDR2 LQKENI. The CDR3 contains 15 residues. The V segment lost 3 bases and the J segment 2 bases; nucleotides outside the gene matches: 4. CDR3 coding DNA: TGTGCCAGCTCACCTGCTAGCGGGACTCAAGAGACCCAGTACTTC. It yields the protein CASSPASGTQETQYF. The complete variable domain, with remaining parts taken from reference TRBV18 and TRBJ2-5, reads NAGVMQNPRHLVRRRGQEARLRCSPMKGHSHVYWYRQLPEEGLKFMVYLQKENIIDESGMPKERFSAEFPKEGPSILRIQQVVRGDSAAYFCASSPASGTQETQYFGPGTRLLVL.